These 3 T cell receptor beta chains came from one sample sequenced in a study of cytomegalovirus exposure and HLA in healthy donors. Data came from immunoSEQ multiplex PCR; TCRdb stores just in-frame clones and leaves some out. The table lists fewer than 120,000 clones, around nine tenths of them singletons. Sequenced material: PBMCs. The origin of the receptors is a woman under 30 in good health and CMV-seronegative.

This clone was counted once. The chain carries TRBV7-9 and TRBJ1-5; perhaps TRBD1 as D (5 bases). The CDR3 extends over 15 amino acids. V dropped 1 base and J dropped 5 bases, with 12 bases sitting between them. Germline CDR1 is SEHNR and CDR2 is FQNEAQ (reference sequence). The CDR3 spells CASSLVGGVHQPQHF. As DNA, the CDR3 is TGTGCCAGCAGCTTAGTCGGGGGAGTACATCAGCCCCAGCATTTT.

This clone was seen once. The gene calls are TRBV29-1 and TRBJ2-7; D remains unclear. The CDR3 extends over 11 amino acids. Trimming stripped 6 bases from V and 3 bases from J, with 9 bases between. The germline gives CDR1 SQVTM, CDR2 ANQGSEA. CDR3 DNA sequence: TGCAGCGTCCTCTCGGTCTACGAGCAGTACTTC. Translated, it gives CSVLSVYEQYF.

This chain links TRBV6-6 with TRBJ2-3; D is unclear. The germline V gene encodes CDR1 MNHNY and CDR2 SVGAGI (reference sequence). The CDR3 totals 12 residues. Deletions cut 6 bases from V and 5 bases from J, with 9 bases between. The CDR3 here is CASSSLGDTQYF. The DNA for the CDR3 is TGTGCCAGCAGCTCCCTAGGAGATACGCAGTATTTT.